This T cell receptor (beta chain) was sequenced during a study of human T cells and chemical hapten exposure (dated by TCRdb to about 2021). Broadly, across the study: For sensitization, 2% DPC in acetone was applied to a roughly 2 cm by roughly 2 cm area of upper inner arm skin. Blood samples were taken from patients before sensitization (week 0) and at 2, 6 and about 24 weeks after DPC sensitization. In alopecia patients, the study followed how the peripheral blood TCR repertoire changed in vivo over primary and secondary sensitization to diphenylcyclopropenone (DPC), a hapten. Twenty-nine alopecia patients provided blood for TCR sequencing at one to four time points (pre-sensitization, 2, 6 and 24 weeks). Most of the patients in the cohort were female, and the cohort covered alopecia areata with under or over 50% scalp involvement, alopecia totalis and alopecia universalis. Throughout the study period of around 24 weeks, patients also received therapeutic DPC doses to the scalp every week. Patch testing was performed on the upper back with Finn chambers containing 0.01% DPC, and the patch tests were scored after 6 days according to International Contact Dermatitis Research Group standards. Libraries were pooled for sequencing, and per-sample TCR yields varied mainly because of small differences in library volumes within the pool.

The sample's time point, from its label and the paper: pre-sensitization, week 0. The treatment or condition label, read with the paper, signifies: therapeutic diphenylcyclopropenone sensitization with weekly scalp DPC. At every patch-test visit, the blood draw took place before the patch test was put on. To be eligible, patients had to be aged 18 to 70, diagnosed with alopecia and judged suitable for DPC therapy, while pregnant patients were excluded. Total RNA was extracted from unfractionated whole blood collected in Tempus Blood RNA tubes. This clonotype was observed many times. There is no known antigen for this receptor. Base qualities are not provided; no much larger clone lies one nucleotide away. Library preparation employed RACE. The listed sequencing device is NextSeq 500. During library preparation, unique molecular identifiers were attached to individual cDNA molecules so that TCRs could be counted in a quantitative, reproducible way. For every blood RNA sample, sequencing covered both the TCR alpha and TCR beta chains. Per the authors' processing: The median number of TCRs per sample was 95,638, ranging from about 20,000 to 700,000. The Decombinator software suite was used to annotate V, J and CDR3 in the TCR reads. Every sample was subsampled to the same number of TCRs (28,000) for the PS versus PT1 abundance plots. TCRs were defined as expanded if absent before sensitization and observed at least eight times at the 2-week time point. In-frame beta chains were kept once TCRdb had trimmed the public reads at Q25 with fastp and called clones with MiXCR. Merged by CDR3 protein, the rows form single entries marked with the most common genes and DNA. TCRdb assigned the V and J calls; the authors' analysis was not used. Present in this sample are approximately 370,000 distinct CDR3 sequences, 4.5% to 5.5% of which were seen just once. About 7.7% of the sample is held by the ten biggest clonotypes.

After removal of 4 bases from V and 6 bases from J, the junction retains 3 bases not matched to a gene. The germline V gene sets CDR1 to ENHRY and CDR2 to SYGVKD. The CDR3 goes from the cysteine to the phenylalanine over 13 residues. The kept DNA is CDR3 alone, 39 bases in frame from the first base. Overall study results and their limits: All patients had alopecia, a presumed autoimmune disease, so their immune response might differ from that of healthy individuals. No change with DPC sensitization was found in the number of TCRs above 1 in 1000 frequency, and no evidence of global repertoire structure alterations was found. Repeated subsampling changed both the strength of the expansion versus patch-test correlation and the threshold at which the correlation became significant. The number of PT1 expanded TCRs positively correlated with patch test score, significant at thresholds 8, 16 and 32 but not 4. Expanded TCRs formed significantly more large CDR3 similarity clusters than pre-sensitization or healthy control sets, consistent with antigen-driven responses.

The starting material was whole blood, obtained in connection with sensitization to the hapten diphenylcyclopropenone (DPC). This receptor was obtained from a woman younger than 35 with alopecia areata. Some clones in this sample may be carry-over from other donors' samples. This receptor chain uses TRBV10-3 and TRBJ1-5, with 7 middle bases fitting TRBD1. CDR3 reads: CAISGTGTQPQHF. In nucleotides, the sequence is TGTGCCATCAGTGGGACAGGTACTCAGCCCCAGCATTTT.